This TCR beta chain was documented in a study of cytomegalovirus exposure and HLA in healthy donors. Study-wide points: Accurate prediction of HLA-A and HLA-B alleles (for most subjects) was reportedly achieved from TCR beta sequences.

The germline CDR1 and CDR2 sequences are SSHAT and FNYEAQ (reference sequence). The CDR3 has 15 residues. Points on this clone: Its antigen is undetermined. A read error may produce the germline difference seen at one junction end.

The PCR used 60 Vbeta and 13 Jbeta primers. Data came from immunoSEQ multiplex PCR; TCRdb stores just in-frame clones and leaves some out. The table lists about 110,000 clones, 75% to 85% of them singletons. The sequence came from a woman aged 18 to 35 in good health and CMV-seropositive. The V gene is TRBV7-7, the J gene TRBJ2-5; possibly TRBD2 for D (5 bases). Sequencing was performed on PBMCs. In DNA form, the CDR3 reads TGTGCTAGCAGCCCGCCAGTCGGGGTGAGGGAGACCCAGTACTTC. Its translation: CASSPPVGVRETQYF.